The 18 T cell receptor beta chains below were found in one sample sequenced in a study of T cells after yellow fever vaccination. TCRdb used MiXCR to reprocess the 5' RACE reads, holding one entry per CDR3 protein. Of 400,000 to 450,000 distinct CDR3 sequences in the sample, approximately 18% were seen once. The sequencing used PBMCs, collected before the yellow fever booster vaccination. The receptors shown here come from a man between 18 and 29 years old who received the YFV17D yellow fever vaccine.

In its sample, this clonotype was seen many times. This chain uses TRBV4-3 with TRBJ2-7, with D possibly being TRBD2 (6 bases). Germline values: CDR1 LGHNA, CDR2 YSLEER. The CDR3 totals 14 residues. V was clipped by 5 bases and J by 2 bases, with 13 bases between them. CDR3 nucleotides: TGCGCCAGCAGCTTTGTGGGGGAGGCCTACGAGCAGTACTTC. Translated, it gives CASSFVGEAYEQYF.

The V and J genes are TRBV12-3 or TRBV12-4 and TRBJ1-1, with D hard to call. This CDR3 contains 16 residues. The V and J ends lost 10 bases and 1 base respectively, with 22 bases between them. The CDR3: CATSKTTGAENTEAFF. The CDR3 nucleotides read TGTGCCACTTCGAAAACCACGGGCGCGGAGAACACTGAAGCTTTCTTT.

V usage is TRBV12-5 and J usage is TRBJ1-2; D possibly corresponds to TRBD1 (6 bases). Germline V gives CDR1 LGHNT, CDR2 FRNRAP. V was cut by 2 bases and J by 7 bases, with 14 bases left in between. The CDR3 loop spans 14 amino acids. This CDR3 is CASGLPEGVGGYTF. In nucleotides, the CDR3 is TGTGCTAGTGGTTTGCCCGAGGGGGTAGGTGGCTACACCTTC.

Comments on this clonotype: One base away lies a much larger clone, so this may be a sequencing read error. The chain combines TRBV7-7 with TRBJ2-1, with D hard to call. Germline V CDR1 and CDR2: SSHAT, FNYEAQ (reference sequence). V shed 1 base and J shed 5 bases, with 6 bases lying between them. CDR3 length: 13 residues. The DNA for the CDR3 is TGTGCCAGCAGCTTAGTACGGCACAATGAGCAGTTCTTC. Residues: CASSLVRHNEQFF.

This clonotype was found a few times. This chain links TRBV18 with TRBJ2-3; TRBD2 matches at 8 bases. J gave up 6 bases and V 5 bases, and 10 bases lay outside the gene matches. The V gene's germline CDR1 is KGHSH and CDR2 LQKENI. This CDR3 has 15 amino acids. The CDR3 region has the DNA TGTGCCAGCTCAATCAGCGGGGGAGGCCTGGATACGCAGTATTTT. Its translation: CASSISGGGLDTQYF.

The chain uses TRBV12-3 or TRBV12-4 and TRBJ1-6; 7 positions agree with TRBD1. There are 14 residues in the CDR3. After removal of 3 bases from V and 8 bases from J, the junction contained 4 bases not matched to a gene. The DNA for the CDR3 is TGTGCCAGCAGTTTTCCCGGGACAGATTCACCCCTCCACTTT. This codes for CASSFPGTDSPLHF.

This clonotype was seen a handful of times. The chain is built from TRBV5-1 and TRBJ2-1, with 7 bases aligning to TRBD2. J gave up 8 bases and V 0 bases, and 8 bases lay outside the gene matches. The CDR3 loop spans 15 amino acids. CDR1 and CDR2 from the germline V gene are SGHRS and YFSETQ. CDR3 nucleotide sequence: TGCGCCAGCAGCTTGGTCGCGGGTGCGGGGGATGAGCAGTTCTTC. Translated, it gives CASSLVAGAGDEQFF.

This chain connects TRBV28 to TRBJ2-5; D unresolved. Germline V gene data show CDR1 as MDHEN and CDR2 as SYDVKM. Between the trimmed V and J ends, which lost 3 bases and 5 bases, there was a span of 13 bases. The CDR3 loop spans 14 amino acids. CDR3 DNA: TGTGCCAGCAGTTTTTTCCAGGACCGGGAGACCCAGTACTTC. Translation gives CASSFFQDRETQYF. Full variable domain (missing parts from reference TRBV28 and TRBJ2-5): DVKVTQSSRYLVKRTGEKVFLECVQDMDHENMFWYRQDPGLGLRLIYFSYDVKMKEKGDIPEGYSVSREKKERFSLILESASTNQTSMYLCASSFFQDRETQYFGPGTRLLVL.

The gene calls are TRBV3-1 and TRBJ2-7; the D gene is possibly TRBD2 (5 bases). Trimming took 0 bases from V and 3 from J, leaving 12 bases between them. The germline V gene has CDR1 LGHDT and CDR2 YNNKEL (reference sequence). The CDR3 has 15 residues. This CDR3 reads CASSQDRNGLYEQYF. The CDR3 DNA sequence: TGTGCCAGCAGCCAAGATCGGAACGGACTCTACGAGCAGTACTTC.

V and J are TRBV10-3 and TRBJ1-6; D is ambiguous. The CDR3 totals 13 residues. The germline V and J ends were trimmed by 6 bases and 6 bases, with 9 bases remaining between them. Germline lookup yields CDR1 ENHRY and CDR2 SYGVKD. Written as DNA, the CDR3 is TGTGCCATCAGGAGGATCGTTAATTCACCCCTCCACTTT. This sequence encodes CAIRRIVNSPLHF.

In this sample, this clonotype turned up many times. The J gene is TRBJ1-1, the V gene TRBV29-1, with D uncertain. Trimming left V 4 bases short and J 4 bases short, with 4 bases between. The germline V gene encodes CDR1 SQVTM and CDR2 ANQGSEA. This CDR3 region has 10 residues. CDR3: CSVVGTEAFF. DNA of the CDR3: TGCAGCGTTGTGGGCACTGAAGCTTTCTTT. Supplemented by reference TRBV29-1 and TRBJ1-1, the full variable domain reads SAVISQKPSRDICQRGTSLTIQCQVDSQVTMMFWYRQQPGQSLTLIATANQGSEATYESGFVIDKFPISRPNLTFSTLTVSNMSPEDSSIYLCSVVGTEAFFGQGTRLTVV.

This chain connects TRBV4-1 to TRBJ2-3; TRBD2 matches at 7 bases. V gave up 3 bases and J gave up 8 bases; unmatched junction bases: 8. Germline values: CDR1 MGHRA, CDR2 YSYEKL. CDR3 length: 14 amino acids. The CDR3 bases are TGCGCCAGCAGCCAGGGACTACACCAGGGTACGCAGTATTTT. Translating it yields CASSQGLHQGTQYF.

This clonotype has more than one count but fewer than ten. The chain carries TRBV6-5 and TRBJ2-6; possibly TRBD1 for D (6 bases). V shed 5 bases and J shed 2 bases, with 16 bases lying between them. The V gene's germline CDR1 is MNHEY and CDR2 SVGAGI. This CDR3 comprises 17 residues. The CDR3 reads CASSALHGGTGANVLTF. The CDR3, as DNA: TGTGCCAGCAGTGCACTCCATGGGGGCACTGGGGCCAACGTCCTGACTTTC.

The chain employs TRBV2 and TRBJ1-5; 9 bases align to TRBD1. With V trimmed by 2 bases and J by 4 bases, 9 bases remained unmatched. The CDR3 covers 17 residues. Looked up from germline, CDR1 is SNHLY and CDR2 is FYNNEI. CDR3 loop: CASSEPDRGPANQPQHF. The CDR3 DNA reads TGTGCCAGCAGTGAACCGGACAGGGGCCCGGCAAATCAGCCCCAGCATTTT.

The rearrangement uses TRBV7-3 and TRBJ2-3; tentative D call: TRBD2 (7 bases). This CDR3 has 16 amino acids. Trimming shortened V by 1 base and J by 2 bases, and 13 bases separated the two germline ends. Per germline, CDR1 SGHTA and CDR2 FQGTGA. The CDR3 nucleotides read TGTGCCAGCAGCTTAATTGGCGGGGGCTACACAGATACGCAGTATTTT. Its translation is CASSLIGGGYTDTQYF.

There are a few counts of this clonotype. V is TRBV6-6 and J is TRBJ1-1; D gene ambiguous. There are 11 residues in the CDR3. With 0 bases removed from V and 11 bases from J, the gap between germline ends came to 7 bases. In germline, CDR1 is MNHNY, CDR2 SVGAGI (reference sequence). Here the CDR3 DNA reads TGTGCCAGCAGTTACTCGATCGGGGCTTTCTTT. This gives the protein CASSYSIGAFF.

V gene TRBV29-1 combines with J gene TRBJ1-2, with D perhaps TRBD1 (5 bases). Trimming removed 4 bases from V and 0 bases from J, with 6 bases in between. The CDR3 runs 12 residues. Germline CDR1 is SQVTM and CDR2 is ANQGSEA. CDR3 amino acids: CSVAGPNYGYTF. CDR3 coding DNA: TGCAGCGTTGCGGGGCCTAACTATGGCTACACCTTC.

The chain recombines TRBV7-2 with TRBJ2-3, with a possible D match to TRBD2 (5 bases). The CDR3 has 14 residues. CDR1 SGHTA and CDR2 FQGNSA come from the germline V gene. Trimming stripped 4 bases from V and 0 bases from J, with 8 bases between. The CDR3 protein is CASSSWTSTDTQYF. CDR3 DNA: TGTGCCAGCAGCTCCTGGACTAGCACAGATACGCAGTATTTT.